Following are 23 T cell receptor beta chains from one sample sequenced in a study of cytotoxic CD8 clonotypes in ibrutinib-treated CLL. The assay was immunoSEQ multiplex PCR, and TCRdb's table has in-frame clones only and misses some. The sample lists some 300,000 clones, roughly 80% occurring once. Here the sequenced sample was PBMCs, taken before ibrutinib treatment. These receptors originate from a human donor with chronic lymphocytic leukemia.

This chain joins TRBV6-5 and TRBJ2-3; no reliable D call. V dropped 2 bases and J dropped 1 base, with 13 bases sitting between them. CDR3 length: 16 amino acids. CDR1 and CDR2 (germline): MNHEY, SVGAGI. The CDR3 sequence is CASSYHPASGTDTQYF. The CDR3 nucleotides are TGTGCCAGCAGTTACCACCCGGCGAGCGGCACAGATACGCAGTATTTT.

The rearrangement links TRBV21-1 to TRBJ2-7; the table's TRBD2 call for D was not verified on the DNA. TRBV21-1 is designated a pseudogene. CDR3 length: 18 residues. The DNA of the CDR3 is TGTGCCAGCAGCAAAGATGCGGGACTCGGGGGGAGCTCCTACGAGCAGTACTTC. As protein: CASSKDAGLGGSSYEQYF.

This rearrangement joins TRBV27 to TRBJ2-7; no reliable D call. The ends were cut back, 3 bases at V and 5 bases at J, with 17 bases in the middle. Germline V CDR1 and CDR2: MNHEY, SMNVEV (reference sequence). The CDR3 totals 15 residues. CDR3 region: CASSFIQNAVNEQYF. In DNA, the CDR3 is TGTGCCAGCAGTTTCATCCAGAATGCTGTGAACGAGCAGTACTTC.

The chain links TRBV7-6 to TRBJ2-1, with 7 bases matching TRBD2. Trimming took 5 bases from V and 3 from J; bases not matched to a gene: 7. This CDR3 comprises 15 residues. Germline CDR1 SGHVS, CDR2 FNYEAQ. CDR3 in DNA: TGTGCCAGCAGCATCCTAGCGGAAGACTACAATGAGCAGTTCTTC. This codes for CASSILAEDYNEQFF.

The chain carries TRBV11-2 and TRBJ2-1; 12 bases map to TRBD2. The trim removed 5 bases at V and 1 base at J, leaving 6 bases unmatched. The CDR3 totals 17 residues. Germline V lookup: CDR1 SGHAT, CDR2 FQNNGV. This chain's CDR3 is CASSPTLAGGSYNEQFF. The CDR3 nucleotides are TGTGCCAGCAGCCCCACTCTAGCGGGAGGGTCCTACAATGAGCAGTTCTTC.

The genes are TRBV29-1 and TRBJ2-1; 10 positions agree with TRBD2. Germline V gene data show CDR1 as SQVTM and CDR2 as ANQGSEA. CDR3 length: 14 amino acids. The ends lost 3 bases at V and 10 bases at J; junction bases unmatched: 9. The CDR3 loop reads CSVEPINSGREQFF. Here the CDR3 DNA reads TGCAGCGTTGAGCCGATCAATAGCGGGAGGGAGCAGTTCTTC.

J is TRBJ1-2 and V is TRBV6-6, with D tentatively TRBD1 (5 bases). Trimming took 6 bases from V and 8 from J, leaving 19 bases between them. Germline V gene lookup returns CDR1 MNHNY and CDR2 SVGAGI (reference sequence). The CDR3 is 14 amino acids. The CDR3 sequence is CASSHNRDSGGYTF. The CDR3 bases are TGTGCCAGCAGCCACAACCGGGACTCAGGGGGCTACACCTTC.

This sequence joins TRBV6-5 and TRBJ1-1, with TRBD1 matching 7 bases. Per the germline V gene, CDR1 is MNHEY and CDR2 is SVGAGI. This CDR3 is built from 15 residues. V gave up 7 bases and J gave up 6 bases; unmatched junction bases: 14. This CDR3 reads CASTVRGTAISEAFF. For the CDR3, the DNA is TGTGCCAGCACCGTCAGAGGGACAGCAATATCTGAAGCTTTCTTT.

This clone appeared a few times. This chain connects TRBV5-1 to TRBJ2-7; 7 positions match TRBD2. The CDR3 loop spans 13 amino acids. Trimming cost V 5 bases and J 0 bases; bases outside gene matches: 2. Germline loops: CDR1 SGHRS, CDR2 YFSETQ. CDR3 in DNA: TGCGCCAGCAGGCTAGCGGACTCCTACGAGCAGTACTTC. Its protein is CASRLADSYEQYF.

The table lists this clone with a count of one. The chain uses TRBV27 and TRBJ2-7; 7 positions match TRBD2. The CDR3 has 13 residues. Germline CDR1 MNHEY, CDR2 SMNVEV (reference sequence). V was pared by 6 bases and J by 3 bases, with 5 bases of the junction left unmatched. Here the CDR3 DNA reads TGTGCCAGCAGCGCTCTAGCGGACTACGAGCAGTACTTC. Translation: CASSALADYEQYF.

V and J are TRBV6-5 and TRBJ1-3, with TRBD1 matching over 8 bases. Germline assignment: CDR1 MNHEY and CDR2 SVGAGI. The length of the CDR3 is 16 residues. The ends lost 2 bases at V and 4 bases at J; junction bases unmatched: 7. CDR3 residues: CASSYDQGAFGNTIYF. For the CDR3, the DNA is TGTGCCAGCAGTTACGACCAGGGGGCTTTCGGAAACACCATATATTTT.

The chain employs TRBV6-5 and TRBJ1-4; TRBD1 agrees at 10 bases. The junction had 9 bases not matched to a gene; V was cut back by 6 bases and J by 8 bases. Per germline, CDR1 MNHEY and CDR2 SVGAGI. The CDR3 runs to 15 residues. DNA for the CDR3: TGTGCCAGCAGATCGGACAGGGGGTTTAGGGAAAAACTGTTTTTT. Protein product: CASRSDRGFREKLFF.

The rearrangement links TRBV5-6 to TRBJ2-7, with 12 bases identical to TRBD2. Germline CDR1 SGHDT, CDR2 YYEEEE. There are 15 residues in the CDR3. With V trimmed by 4 bases and J by 2 bases, 4 bases remained unmatched. CDR3 in amino acids: CASSLRLAGAYEQYF. DNA of the CDR3: TGTGCCAGCAGCCTGAGACTAGCGGGAGCCTACGAGCAGTACTTC.

The chain links TRBV7-2 to TRBJ2-1; D is perhaps TRBD2 (6 bases). The V gene lost 6 bases and the J gene lost 5 bases, with 14 bases spanning the gap. Germline V gene sequence: CDR1 SGHTA, CDR2 FQGNSA. CDR3 size: 14 residues. CDR3 region: CASRRLVSHNEQFF. In DNA form, the CDR3 reads TGTGCCAGCAGACGACTAGTTTCCCACAATGAGCAGTTCTTC.

The gene calls are TRBV5-6 and TRBJ2-7, with D perhaps matching TRBD1 (6 bases). The length of the CDR3 is 12 residues. Germline-derived CDR1 and CDR2 are SGHDT and YYEEEE. Trimming took 7 bases from V and 6 from J, leaving 14 bases between them. This chain's CDR3 is CASHIQGGEQYF. The CDR3 DNA is TGTGCCAGCCATATACAGGGTGGCGAGCAGTACTTC.

The V and J genes are TRBV4-1 and TRBJ2-1; 9 bases agree with TRBD2. V was clipped by 1 base and J by 9 bases; unmatched bases: 10. The CDR3 sequence is 16 residues long. In germline, CDR1 is MGHRA, CDR2 YSYEKL. The chain's CDR3 is CASSQVLAGGLREQFF. CDR3 DNA sequence: TGCGCCAGCAGCCAAGTTCTGGCGGGAGGGCTTCGTGAGCAGTTCTTC.

V is TRBV5-8 and J is TRBJ2-7; 8 bases match TRBD1. Trimming cost V 4 bases and J 3 bases; bases outside gene matches: 12. Germline loops: CDR1 SGHTS, CDR2 YDEGEE. This CDR3 has 16 amino acids. Here the CDR3 reads CASSLPRTGKGYEQYF. CDR3 in DNA: TGTGCCAGCAGCCTTCCCCGGACAGGGAAGGGCTACGAGCAGTACTTC.

The rearrangement uses TRBV10-3 and TRBJ2-1; D is perhaps TRBD2 (6 bases). From germline, CDR1 is ENHRY and CDR2 SYGVKD. Trimming cost V 2 bases and J 13 bases, with 9 bases left between them. The CDR3 has 11 residues. CDR3 protein: CAISEPGLQFF. In DNA form, the CDR3 reads TGTGCCATCAGTGAGCCGGGACTCCAGTTCTTC.

V and J are TRBV5-6 and TRBJ2-2, with 13 nucleotides matching TRBD2. The germline V gene encodes CDR1 SGHDT and CDR2 YYEEEE. Unmatched junction bases numbered 8, after V lost 4 bases and J lost 8 bases. The CDR3 runs to 16 residues. The CDR3 protein is CASSLYGTSGMGELFF. In nucleotides, the CDR3 is TGTGCCAGCAGCCTATATGGGACTAGCGGGATGGGGGAGCTGTTTTTT.

The rearrangement joins TRBV7-3 to TRBJ2-3; D unclear. Germline V lookup: CDR1 SGHTA, CDR2 FQGTGA. There are 14 residues in the CDR3. The V and J ends lost 5 bases and 7 bases respectively, with 16 bases between them. The CDR3 DNA reads as TGTGCCAGCAGCCAGAGAGGTATTTCGAATACGCAGTATTTT. It specifies CASSQRGISNTQYF.

This chain uses TRBV9 with TRBJ2-3, with D possibly being TRBD1 (6 bases). The CDR3 extends over 15 amino acids. The germline V gene has CDR1 SGDLS and CDR2 YYNGEE. V was pared by 4 bases and J by 0 bases, with 12 bases between. CDR3 sequence: CASSSTGWSTDTQYF. The CDR3 region has the DNA TGTGCCAGCAGCAGCACAGGGTGGAGCACAGATACGCAGTATTTT.

The chain couples TRBV5-1 to TRBJ2-3, with D perhaps matching TRBD2 (6 bases). V lost 1 base, J lost 4 bases, and 13 bases lay in between. CDR1 SGHRS and CDR2 YFSETQ come from the germline V gene. The CDR3 runs 15 residues. CDR3 in amino acids: CASSLMAGLADTQYF. In nucleotides, the CDR3 is TGCGCCAGCAGCTTGATGGCGGGGCTAGCAGATACGCAGTATTTT.

This rearrangement joins TRBV6-5 to TRBJ2-7, with D hard to call. CDR3 size: 15 residues. Looked up from germline, CDR1 is MNHEY and CDR2 is SVGAGI. V lost 2 bases and J lost 4, with 15 bases in between. CDR3 protein: CASSYRARAVYEQYF. The CDR3 coding sequence is TGTGCCAGCAGTTACCGGGCCCGGGCTGTGTACGAGCAGTACTTC.